Listed below are T cell receptor beta chains from one sample, sequenced in a study of cytomegalovirus exposure and HLA in healthy donors. Assay used: immunoSEQ multiplex PCR; TCRdb lists only in-frame clones, some missing. The sample holds roughly 200,000 clones; over 75% are singletons and the top ten take approximately 2.2%. Source material: PBMCs. These receptors were collected from a woman in her 50s in good health and CMV-seronegative. The CDR3 runs from the conserved cysteine through the conserved F or W. Fields, in order: J gene, CDR3 length, D gene, V gene, clone size, CDR3 protein, CDR3 DNA. A D gene is named only where the DNA matches it firmly. Clone size is not always given. Where it is, it says once, few, many or a class for expanded clones.

j_gene: TRBJ2-3
len: 15
d_gene: TRBD2
v_gene: TRBV9
abundance: -
CDR3aa: CASSGRAGFVNTQYF
CDR3nt: TGTGCCAGCAGCGGAAGAGCGGGATTCGTGAATACGCAGTATTTT

j_gene: TRBJ1-2
len: 14
d_gene: TRBD1
v_gene: TRBV6-1
abundance: -
CDR3aa: CASSEGWTGGGYTF
CDR3nt: TGTGCCAGCAGTGAAGGTTGGACAGGGGGCGGCTACACCTTC

j_gene: TRBJ2-1
len: 15
d_gene: -
v_gene: TRBV7-8
abundance: few
CDR3aa: CASSLMEGHTYEQFF
CDR3nt: TGTGCCAGCAGCTTAATGGAGGGCCACACATATGAGCAGTTCTTC

j_gene: TRBJ2-2
len: 15
d_gene: TRBD2
v_gene: TRBV28
abundance: -
CDR3aa: CASKSSGRETGELFF
CDR3nt: TGTGCCAGCAAGTCTAGCGGGAGGGAAACCGGGGAGCTGTTTTTT

j_gene: TRBJ2-5
len: 16
d_gene: TRBD2
v_gene: TRBV18
abundance: -
CDR3aa: CASSPQAGGTQETQYF
CDR3nt: TGTGCCAGCTCACCACAAGCGGGAGGGACCCAAGAGACCCAGTACTTC

j_gene: TRBJ2-4
len: 16
d_gene: TRBD1
v_gene: TRBV6-6
abundance: -
CDR3aa: CASSPGTGRAKNIQYF
CDR3nt: TGTGCCAGCAGTCCCGGGACAGGGAGAGCCAAAAACATTCAGTACTTC

j_gene: TRBJ2-7
len: 16
d_gene: TRBD2
v_gene: TRBV7-6
abundance: -
CDR3aa: CASSLQAGELNYEQYF
CDR3nt: TGTGCCAGCAGCTTGCAAGCGGGGGAGCTCAACTACGAGCAGTACTTC

j_gene: TRBJ2-1
len: 13
d_gene: -
v_gene: TRBV11-2
abundance: -
CDR3aa: CASSSVYGYEQFF
CDR3nt: TGTGCCAGCAGCTCGGTGTATGGTTATGAGCAGTTCTTC

j_gene: TRBJ2-3
len: 16
d_gene: -
v_gene: TRBV5-5
abundance: -
CDR3aa: CASKLFGTSGADTQYF
CDR3nt: TGTGCCAGCAAATTATTTGGGACCTCAGGGGCAGATACGCAGTATTTT

j_gene: TRBJ2-7
len: 18
d_gene: -
v_gene: TRBV18
abundance: -
CDR3aa: CASSLSRARTISYYEQYF
CDR3nt: TGTGCCAGCTCACTCTCGAGGGCTAGGACCATCTCATACTACGAGCAGTACTTC

j_gene: TRBJ2-7
len: 15
d_gene: TRBD2
v_gene: TRBV27
abundance: -
CDR3aa: CASSSIWAGGREQYF
CDR3nt: TGTGCCAGCAGTTCTATCTGGGCGGGAGGTCGAGAGCAGTACTTC

j_gene: TRBJ1-4
len: 17
d_gene: -
v_gene: TRBV4-3
abundance: -
CDR3aa: CASSPGTIGGTNEKLFF
CDR3nt: TGCGCCAGCAGCCCTGGGACAATTGGAGGAACTAATGAAAAACTGTTTTTT

j_gene: TRBJ2-1
len: 18
d_gene: TRBD2
v_gene: TRBV4-1
abundance: few
CDR3aa: CASSQDPILAGAYNEQFF
CDR3nt: TGCGCCAGCAGCCAAGATCCCATACTAGCGGGGGCCTACAATGAGCAGTTCTTC

j_gene: TRBJ2-5
len: 16
d_gene: TRBD2
v_gene: TRBV29-1
abundance: -
CDR3aa: CSVVLRLAGPQETQYF
CDR3nt: TGCAGCGTTGTACTCCGGCTAGCGGGACCTCAAGAGACCCAGTACTTC

j_gene: TRBJ1-1
len: 13
d_gene: -
v_gene: TRBV19
abundance: -
CDR3aa: CASSRRGTDEAFF
CDR3nt: TGTGCCAGTAGTCGTCGCGGGACGGACGAAGCTTTCTTT

j_gene: TRBJ1-2
len: 17
d_gene: TRBD1
v_gene: TRBV29-1
abundance: -
CDR3aa: CSVERRDRDGENYGYTF
CDR3nt: TGCAGCGTTGAGCGGAGGGACAGGGACGGTGAGAACTATGGCTACACCTTC

j_gene: TRBJ2-5
len: 14
d_gene: -
v_gene: TRBV7-9
abundance: once
CDR3aa: CASSFYEGGETQYF
CDR3nt: TGTGCCAGCAGCTTTTACGAGGGTGGAGAGACCCAGTACTTC

j_gene: TRBJ2-3
len: 16
d_gene: TRBD2
v_gene: TRBV15
abundance: once
CDR3aa: CATSRDRAGRLNTQYF
CDR3nt: TGTGCCACCAGCAGAGATCGTGCCGGGAGGTTGAATACGCAGTATTTT

j_gene: TRBJ2-1
len: 18
d_gene: -
v_gene: TRBV7-6
abundance: -
CDR3aa: CASSLATAFDRQYNEQFF
CDR3nt: TGTGCCAGCAGCTTAGCCACGGCTTTCGACAGACAATACAATGAGCAGTTCTTC

j_gene: TRBJ2-7
len: 16
d_gene: -
v_gene: TRBV11-2
abundance: -
CDR3aa: CASSPQGSLTIYEQYF
CDR3nt: TGTGCCAGCAGCCCCCAGGGAAGTCTAACCATCTACGAGCAGTACTTC

j_gene: TRBJ1-2
len: 15
d_gene: -
v_gene: TRBV18
abundance: few
CDR3aa: CASSLRGGANYGYTF
CDR3nt: TGTGCCAGCTCACTGCGCGGGGGGGCCAACTATGGCTACACCTTC

j_gene: TRBJ2-4
len: 16
d_gene: -
v_gene: TRBV2
abundance: -
CDR3aa: CASTGEAGLAKNIQYF
CDR3nt: TGTGCCAGCACGGGAGAAGCAGGACTAGCCAAAAACATTCAGTACTTC

j_gene: TRBJ2-7
len: 13
d_gene: -
v_gene: TRBV7-9
abundance: -
CDR3aa: CASSFLTGNEQYF
CDR3nt: TGTGCCAGCAGCTTCTTGACAGGAAACGAGCAGTACTTC

j_gene: TRBJ2-1
len: 15
d_gene: TRBD2
v_gene: TRBV6-5
abundance: -
CDR3aa: CASSYSRTSGSEQFF
CDR3nt: TGTGCCAGCAGTTACTCGCGGACTAGCGGATCTGAGCAGTTCTTC

j_gene: TRBJ1-5
len: 16
d_gene: -
v_gene: TRBV2
abundance: -
CDR3aa: CASTSDFRKSNQPQHF
CDR3nt: TGTGCCAGCACCTCAGACTTTAGGAAGAGCAATCAGCCCCAGCATTTT

j_gene: TRBJ1-1
len: 15
d_gene: -
v_gene: TRBV5-1
abundance: -
CDR3aa: CASSRQRAPRTEAFF
CDR3nt: TGCGCCAGCAGCCGCCAGCGGGCTCCGCGCACTGAAGCTTTCTTT

j_gene: TRBJ2-5
len: 15
d_gene: TRBD1
v_gene: TRBV5-1
abundance: few
CDR3aa: CASSYGTGVQETQYF
CDR3nt: TGCGCCAGCAGCTACGGGACAGGGGTACAAGAGACCCAGTACTTC

j_gene: TRBJ2-5
len: 13
d_gene: TRBD1
v_gene: TRBV7-6
abundance: -
CDR3aa: CASTRQGPETQYF
CDR3nt: TGTGCCAGCACCCGACAGGGTCCGGAGACCCAGTACTTC

j_gene: TRBJ1-3
len: 16
d_gene: TRBD1
v_gene: TRBV6-5
abundance: -
CDR3aa: CASSYSPGGMGNTIYF
CDR3nt: TGTGCCAGCAGTTACTCGCCAGGGGGGATGGGAAACACCATATATTTT

j_gene: TRBJ2-1
len: 18
d_gene: TRBD2
v_gene: TRBV18
abundance: -
CDR3aa: CASSRLAGDLFTRDEQFF
CDR3nt: TGTGCCAGCTCACGACTAGCGGGAGACCTATTTACAAGGGATGAGCAGTTCTTC

j_gene: TRBJ1-4
len: 12
d_gene: TRBD1
v_gene: TRBV6-1
abundance: -
CDR3aa: CASNRGYEKLFF
CDR3nt: TGTGCCAGCAACAGGGGGTATGAAAAACTGTTTTTT

j_gene: TRBJ1-5
len: 17
d_gene: TRBD1
v_gene: TRBV19
abundance: -
CDR3aa: CASSIGRDRGANQPQHF
CDR3nt: TGTGCCAGTAGTATAGGCCGGGACAGGGGCGCCAATCAGCCCCAGCATTTT

j_gene: TRBJ1-1
len: 11
d_gene: -
v_gene: TRBV28
abundance: few
CDR3aa: CASTQNTEAFF
CDR3nt: TGTGCCAGCACCCAGAACACTGAAGCTTTCTTT

j_gene: TRBJ2-3
len: 17
d_gene: TRBD2
v_gene: TRBV7-2
abundance: -
CDR3aa: CASSNPGLAGPTDTQYF
CDR3nt: TGTGCCAGCAGTAACCCGGGACTAGCGGGACCCACAGATACGCAGTATTTT

j_gene: TRBJ2-7
len: 16
d_gene: TRBD1
v_gene: TRBV6-5
abundance: -
CDR3aa: CASSYSWGTGSHEQYF
CDR3nt: TGTGCCAGCAGCTACTCGTGGGGGACAGGGTCCCACGAGCAGTACTTC

j_gene: TRBJ2-1
len: 13
d_gene: -
v_gene: TRBV21-1
abundance: -
CDR3aa: CASRKSSYNEQFF
CDR3nt: TGTGCCAGCAGAAAGAGCTCCTACAATGAGCAGTTCTTC

j_gene: TRBJ1-1
len: 15
d_gene: -
v_gene: TRBV11-3
abundance: -
CDR3aa: CASSLRGALNTEAFF
CDR3nt: TGTGCCAGCAGCTTACGGGGGGCATTGAACACTGAAGCTTTCTTT

j_gene: TRBJ1-2
len: 13
d_gene: TRBD1
v_gene: TRBV28
abundance: -
CDR3aa: CASSLAGTGGYTF
CDR3nt: TGTGCCAGCAGTTTAGCAGGGACAGGTGGCTACACCTTC

j_gene: TRBJ2-5
len: 17
d_gene: TRBD2
v_gene: TRBV5-5
abundance: once
CDR3aa: CASSPGGAGGPQETQYF
CDR3nt: TGTGCCAGCAGCCCGGGGGGAGCGGGAGGGCCACAAGAGACCCAGTACTTC

j_gene: TRBJ2-7
len: 12
d_gene: TRBD1
v_gene: TRBV29-1
abundance: -
CDR3aa: CSGTGTGYEQYF
CDR3nt: TGCAGCGGTACCGGGACAGGCTACGAGCAGTACTTC

j_gene: TRBJ2-7
len: 16
d_gene: TRBD2
v_gene: TRBV18
abundance: -
CDR3aa: CASSPDLAGGPKEQYF
CDR3nt: TGTGCCAGCTCACCCGATCTAGCGGGAGGGCCGAAAGAGCAGTACTTC

j_gene: TRBJ2-3
len: 12
d_gene: -
v_gene: TRBV27
abundance: -
CDR3aa: CASSSYTDTQYF
CDR3nt: TGTGCCAGCAGTTCCTACACAGATACGCAGTATTTT

j_gene: TRBJ2-7
len: 15
d_gene: TRBD2
v_gene: TRBV28
abundance: -
CDR3aa: CASTLGLAGVYEQYF
CDR3nt: TGTGCCAGCACCCTGGGACTAGCGGGAGTTTACGAGCAGTACTTC

j_gene: TRBJ2-1
len: 12
d_gene: -
v_gene: TRBV11-2
abundance: -
CDR3aa: CASSLADGVRFF
CDR3nt: TGTGCCAGCAGCTTAGCAGACGGAGTCCGGTTCTTC

j_gene: TRBJ1-2
len: 11
d_gene: -
v_gene: TRBV20-1
abundance: -
CDR3aa: CSAAVGDGYTF
CDR3nt: TGCAGTGCAGCAGTCGGGGATGGCTACACCTTC

j_gene: TRBJ2-6
len: 14
d_gene: -
v_gene: TRBV5-1
abundance: -
CDR3aa: CASSPLSGANVLTF
CDR3nt: TGCGCCAGCAGCCCACTCTCTGGGGCCAACGTCCTGACTTTC

j_gene: TRBJ2-7
len: 14
d_gene: TRBD2
v_gene: TRBV7-2
abundance: -
CDR3aa: CASSFRAGANEQYF
CDR3nt: TGTGCCAGCAGCTTCCGAGCGGGAGCCAACGAGCAGTACTTC

j_gene: TRBJ2-7
len: 14
d_gene: TRBD1
v_gene: TRBV28
abundance: -
CDR3aa: CASSFRGLSYEQYF
CDR3nt: TGTGCCAGCAGTTTCAGGGGGCTCTCCTACGAGCAGTACTTC

j_gene: TRBJ1-5
len: 14
d_gene: -
v_gene: TRBV28
abundance: -
CDR3aa: CASTGNYGDQPQHF
CDR3nt: TGTGCCAGCACCGGAAACTACGGGGATCAGCCCCAGCATTTT

j_gene: TRBJ2-5
len: 15
d_gene: TRBD2
v_gene: TRBV4-3
abundance: -
CDR3aa: CASSQDPSGRAGKYF
CDR3nt: TGCGCCAGCAGCCAAGATCCTAGCGGGAGGGCCGGAAAGTACTTC

j_gene: TRBJ2-1
len: 14
d_gene: -
v_gene: TRBV19
abundance: -
CDR3aa: CASSIGASSIEQFF
CDR3nt: TGTGCCAGTAGTATAGGGGCTAGCTCTATTGAGCAGTTCTTC

j_gene: TRBJ2-2
len: 15
d_gene: TRBD2
v_gene: TRBV30
abundance: -
CDR3aa: CAWRTSGSMGGELFF
CDR3nt: TGTGCCTGGAGGACTAGCGGGAGCATGGGCGGGGAGCTGTTTTTT

j_gene: TRBJ1-4
len: 15
d_gene: TRBD1
v_gene: TRBV18
abundance: -
CDR3aa: CASSGYGTANEKLFF
CDR3nt: TGTGCCAGCTCGGGCTATGGGACAGCTAATGAAAAACTGTTTTTT